This entry lists 2 T cell receptor gamma chains sequenced from one sample in a study of gamma delta lymphoproliferative disorders and STAT genes. TCRdb processed the multiplex PCR reads again with the CATT caller. The sample shows roughly 4,100 gamma-chain clones, around 6.5% of them seen only once. Genomic DNA from isolated PBMCs served as the sequencing template. Material: blood. These receptors were collected from a human donor in good health.

The sample holds many counts of this clone. This chain joins TRGV9 and TRGJ1 or TRGJ2. TCRdb does not report a J gene; here it was assigned by matching the DNA to germline references. The CDR3 spans 13 residues. Germline assignment: CDR1 GITISATS and CDR2 ISYDGTV (reference sequence). With 0 bases clipped from V and 5 bases from J, the junction kept 4 bases outside the gene matches. The CDR3 region is CALWEVHDYKKLF. In nucleotides, the CDR3 is TGTGCCTTGTGGGAGGTGCATGATTATAAGAAACTCTTT.

This clone ranks as medium-sized. The chain links TRGV2 to TRGJ1 or TRGJ2. The J gene is not listed in TCRdb, so it was assigned here from a DNA match to germline. This CDR3 spans 16 amino acids. Germline-derived CDR1 and CDR2 are EGSNGY and YDSYNSKV. With 1 base clipped from V and 4 bases from J, the junction kept 13 bases outside the gene matches. CDR3: CATWDGPGEEYYKKLF. The CDR3 coding sequence is TGTGCCACCTGGGACGGCCCCGGGGAGGAATATTATAAGAAACTCTTT.